The source of this T cell receptor beta chain is a study of blood T cell repertoires in COVID-19. Study summary: The samples span acute and convalescent COVID-19 from the United States, Italy and Spain. From T cells, B-cell-depleted T cells, or PBMCs came the material, which was cDNA or gDNA.

Trimming removed 2 bases at V and 8 bases at J, with 16 bases between. This CDR3 region has 15 residues. The germline V gene has CDR1 SGHDN and CDR2 FVKESK. Authors' analysis steps: Estimation of nucleated cell counts was performed using reference gene primer amplification. Measured with immunoSEQ multiplex PCR; TCRdb has only the in-frame clones, and not every one. The V and J calls and clone size are taken from that table; D and trimming were inferred from the DNA. The table lists 93,000 or so clones, more than 85% of them singletons. Sequencing input: peripheral blood. The rearrangement links TRBV14 to TRBJ2-1; a weak D match, TRBD2 (6 bases). The sequence came from a human donor in a cohort sampled during active COVID-19. The CDR3 loop reads CASSQLRRGEDEQFF. The CDR3 DNA is TGTGCCAGCAGCCAACTGAGGAGGGGAGAGGATGAGCAGTTCTTC.